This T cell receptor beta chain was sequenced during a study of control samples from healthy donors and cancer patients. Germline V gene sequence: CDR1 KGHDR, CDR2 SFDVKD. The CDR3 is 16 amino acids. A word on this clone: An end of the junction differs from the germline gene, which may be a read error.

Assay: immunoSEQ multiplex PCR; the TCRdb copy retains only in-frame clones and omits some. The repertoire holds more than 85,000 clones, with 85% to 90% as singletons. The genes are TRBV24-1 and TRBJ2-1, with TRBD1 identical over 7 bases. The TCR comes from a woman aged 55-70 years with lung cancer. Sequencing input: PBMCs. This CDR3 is CATTAQTGKSYNDQFF. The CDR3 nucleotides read TGTGCCACCACCGCCCAGACAGGGAAATCCTACAATGACCAGTTCTTC.